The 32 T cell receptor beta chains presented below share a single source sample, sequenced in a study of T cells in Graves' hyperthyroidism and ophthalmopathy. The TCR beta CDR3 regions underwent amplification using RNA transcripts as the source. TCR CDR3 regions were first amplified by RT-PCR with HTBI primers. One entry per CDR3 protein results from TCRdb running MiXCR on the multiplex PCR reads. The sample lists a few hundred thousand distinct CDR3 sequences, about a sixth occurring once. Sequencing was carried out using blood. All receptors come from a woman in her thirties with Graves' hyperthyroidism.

The CDR3 loop reads CATSGGKTDTQYF. As DNA, the CDR3 is TGTGCCACCTCGGGGGGAAAGACAGATACGCAGTATTTT. The rearrangement joins TRBV10-3 to TRBJ2-3; TRBD2 agrees at 7 bases. Trimming removed 10 bases from V and 3 bases from J; junction bases left unmatched: 7. The length of the CDR3 is 13 residues. CDR1 and CDR2 (germline): ENHRY, SYGVKD.

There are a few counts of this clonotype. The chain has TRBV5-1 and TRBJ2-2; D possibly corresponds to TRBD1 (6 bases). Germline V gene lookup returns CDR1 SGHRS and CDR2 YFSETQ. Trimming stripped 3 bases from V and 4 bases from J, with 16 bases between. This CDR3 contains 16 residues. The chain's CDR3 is CASSSSNRAGTGELFF. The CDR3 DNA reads TGCGCCAGCAGCTCCTCCAACAGGGCAGGCACCGGGGAGCTGTTTTTT.

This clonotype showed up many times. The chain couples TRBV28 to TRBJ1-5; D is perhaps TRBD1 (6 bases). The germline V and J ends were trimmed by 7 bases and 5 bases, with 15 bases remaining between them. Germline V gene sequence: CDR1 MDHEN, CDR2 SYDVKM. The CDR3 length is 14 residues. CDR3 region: CASTLPGQHQPQHF. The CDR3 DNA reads TGTGCCAGCACCCTACCCGGACAGCATCAGCCCCAGCATTTT.

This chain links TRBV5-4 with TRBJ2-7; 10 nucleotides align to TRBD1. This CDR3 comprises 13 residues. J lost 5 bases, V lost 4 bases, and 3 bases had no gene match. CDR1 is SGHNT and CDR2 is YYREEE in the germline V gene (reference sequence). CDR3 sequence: CASSHDRGHEQYF. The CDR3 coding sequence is TGTGCCAGCAGCCATGACAGGGGGCACGAGCAGTACTTC.

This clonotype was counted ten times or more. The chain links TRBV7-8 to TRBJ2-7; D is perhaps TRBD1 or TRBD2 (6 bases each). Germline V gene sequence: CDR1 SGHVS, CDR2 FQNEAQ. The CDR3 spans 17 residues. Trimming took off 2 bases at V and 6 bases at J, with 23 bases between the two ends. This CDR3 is CASSLSERGRYLGEQYF. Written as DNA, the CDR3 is TGTGCCAGCAGCTTATCGGAGAGGGGGAGGTACCTTGGCGAGCAGTACTTC.

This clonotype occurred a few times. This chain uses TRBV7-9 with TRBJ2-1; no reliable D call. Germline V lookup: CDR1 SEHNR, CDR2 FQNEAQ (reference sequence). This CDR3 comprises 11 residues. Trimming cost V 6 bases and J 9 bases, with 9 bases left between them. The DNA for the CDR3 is TGTGCCAGCAGATCGCTCGGTGAGCAGTTCTTC. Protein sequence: CASRSLGEQFF. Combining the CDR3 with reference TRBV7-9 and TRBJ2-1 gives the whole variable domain DTGVSQNPRHKITKRGQNVTFRCDPISEHNRLYWYRQTLGQGPEFLTYFQNEAQLEKSRLLSDRFSAERPKGSFSTLEIQRTEQGDSAMYLCASRSLGEQFFGPGTRLTVL.

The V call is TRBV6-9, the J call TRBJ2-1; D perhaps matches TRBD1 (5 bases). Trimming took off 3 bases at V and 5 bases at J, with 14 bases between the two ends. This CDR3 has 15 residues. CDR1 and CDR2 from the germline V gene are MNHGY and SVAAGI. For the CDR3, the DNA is TGTGCCAGCAGTTACGGTGGGCAGGGCCACAATGAGCAGTTCTTC. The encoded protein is CASSYGGQGHNEQFF.

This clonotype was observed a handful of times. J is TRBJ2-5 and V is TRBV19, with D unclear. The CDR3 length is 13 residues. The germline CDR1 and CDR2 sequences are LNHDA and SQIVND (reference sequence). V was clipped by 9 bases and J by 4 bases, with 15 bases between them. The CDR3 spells CASSRAERETQYF. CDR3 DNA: TGTGCCAGCAGCCGGGCGGAACGAGAGACCCAGTACTTC.

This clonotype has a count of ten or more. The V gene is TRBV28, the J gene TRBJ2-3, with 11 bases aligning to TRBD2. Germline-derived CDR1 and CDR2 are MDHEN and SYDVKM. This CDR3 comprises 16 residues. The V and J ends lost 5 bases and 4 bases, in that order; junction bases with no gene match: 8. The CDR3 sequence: CASSLAGGAVADTQYF. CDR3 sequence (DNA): TGTGCCAGCAGTCTAGCGGGAGGTGCCGTTGCAGATACGCAGTATTTT. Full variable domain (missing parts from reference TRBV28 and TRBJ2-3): DVKVTQSSRYLVKRTGEKVFLECVQDMDHENMFWYRQDPGLGLRLIYFSYDVKMKEKGDIPEGYSVSREKKERFSLILESASTNQTSMYLCASSLAGGAVADTQYFGPGTRLTVL.

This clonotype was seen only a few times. CDR3 sequence reads: CASSYTETNTEAFF. DNA for the CDR3: TGCGCCAGCAGCTATACAGAAACCAACACTGAAGCTTTCTTT. J is TRBJ1-1 and V is TRBV5-1; D not resolved. CDR1 and CDR2 (germline): SGHRS, YFSETQ. This CDR3 is 14 amino acids long. V was cut by 3 bases and J by 2 bases, with 11 bases left in between.

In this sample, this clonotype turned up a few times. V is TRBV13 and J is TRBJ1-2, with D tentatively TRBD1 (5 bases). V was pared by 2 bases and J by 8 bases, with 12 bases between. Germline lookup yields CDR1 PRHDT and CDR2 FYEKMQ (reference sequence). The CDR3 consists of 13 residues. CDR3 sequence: CASSLSEAGGYTF. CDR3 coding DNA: TGTGCCAGCAGCTTATCCGAGGCAGGGGGCTACACCTTC.

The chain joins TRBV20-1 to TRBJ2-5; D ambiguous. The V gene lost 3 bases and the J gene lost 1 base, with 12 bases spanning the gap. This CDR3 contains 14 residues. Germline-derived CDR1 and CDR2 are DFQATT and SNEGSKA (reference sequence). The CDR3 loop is CSASPGSSQETQYF. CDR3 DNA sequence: TGCAGTGCTAGTCCGGGCAGCTCCCAAGAGACCCAGTACTTC.

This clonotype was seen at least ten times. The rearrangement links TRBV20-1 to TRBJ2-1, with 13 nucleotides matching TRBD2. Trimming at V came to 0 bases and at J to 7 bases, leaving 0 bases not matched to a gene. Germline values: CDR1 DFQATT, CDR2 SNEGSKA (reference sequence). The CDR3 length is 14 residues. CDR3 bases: TGCAGTGCTAGAGAACTAGCGGGAGGGAATGAGCAGTTCTTC. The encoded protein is CSARELAGGNEQFF.

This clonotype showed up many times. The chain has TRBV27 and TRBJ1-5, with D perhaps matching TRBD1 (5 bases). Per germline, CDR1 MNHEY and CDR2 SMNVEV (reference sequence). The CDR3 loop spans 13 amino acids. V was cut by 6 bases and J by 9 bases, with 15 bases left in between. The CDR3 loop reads CASRTFAGGPQHF. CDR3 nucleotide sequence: TGTGCCAGCAGGACGTTCGCGGGGGGGCCCCAGCATTTT.

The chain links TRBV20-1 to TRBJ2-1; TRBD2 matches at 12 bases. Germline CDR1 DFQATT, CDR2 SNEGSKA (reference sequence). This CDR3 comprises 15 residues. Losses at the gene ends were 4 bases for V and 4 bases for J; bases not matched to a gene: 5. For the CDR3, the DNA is TGCAGTGCTAAACCGGGACTAGCGGGTTACAATGAGCAGTTCTTC. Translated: CSAKPGLAGYNEQFF.

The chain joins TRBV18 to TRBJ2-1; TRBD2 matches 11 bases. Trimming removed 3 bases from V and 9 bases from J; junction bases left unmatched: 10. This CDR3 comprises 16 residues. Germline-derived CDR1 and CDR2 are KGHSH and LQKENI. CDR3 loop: CASSPIAGGPYGEQFF. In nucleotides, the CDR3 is TGTGCCAGCTCACCGATAGCGGGAGGGCCGTACGGTGAGCAGTTCTTC.

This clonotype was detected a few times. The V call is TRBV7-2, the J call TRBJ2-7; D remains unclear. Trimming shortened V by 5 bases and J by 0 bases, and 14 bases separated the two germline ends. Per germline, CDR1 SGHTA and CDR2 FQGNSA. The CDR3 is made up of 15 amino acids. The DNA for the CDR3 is TGTGCCAGCAGCCTCGTACCGGATCGCTCCTACGAGCAGTACTTC. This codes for CASSLVPDRSYEQYF.

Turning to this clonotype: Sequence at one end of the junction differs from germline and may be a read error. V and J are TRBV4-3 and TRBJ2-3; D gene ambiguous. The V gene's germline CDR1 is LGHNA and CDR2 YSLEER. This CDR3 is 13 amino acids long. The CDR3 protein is CVSSQATDTTQYF. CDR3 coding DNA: TGCGTCAGCAGCCAAGCCACAGATACAACGCAGTATTTT.

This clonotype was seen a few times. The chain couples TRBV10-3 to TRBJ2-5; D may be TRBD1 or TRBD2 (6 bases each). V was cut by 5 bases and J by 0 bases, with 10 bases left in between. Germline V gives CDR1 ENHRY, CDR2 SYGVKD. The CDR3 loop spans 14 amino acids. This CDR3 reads CAISPGDNQETQYF. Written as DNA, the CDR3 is TGTGCCATCAGTCCGGGGGACAACCAAGAGACCCAGTACTTC.

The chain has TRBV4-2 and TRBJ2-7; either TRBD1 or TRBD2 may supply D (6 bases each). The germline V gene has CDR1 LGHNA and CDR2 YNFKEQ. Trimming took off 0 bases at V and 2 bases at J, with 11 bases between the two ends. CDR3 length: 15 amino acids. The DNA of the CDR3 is TGTGCCAGCAGCCAAGAGTCGGAGGGGGCCTACGAGCAGTACTTC. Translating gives CASSQESEGAYEQYF.

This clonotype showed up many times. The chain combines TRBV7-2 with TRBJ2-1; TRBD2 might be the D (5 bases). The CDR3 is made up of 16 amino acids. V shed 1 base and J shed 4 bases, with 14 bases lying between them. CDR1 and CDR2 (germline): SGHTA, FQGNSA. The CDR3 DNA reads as TGTGCCAGCAGCTTAGTGGTAGTGAGGGCTTACAATGAGCAGTTCTTC. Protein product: CASSLVVVRAYNEQFF.

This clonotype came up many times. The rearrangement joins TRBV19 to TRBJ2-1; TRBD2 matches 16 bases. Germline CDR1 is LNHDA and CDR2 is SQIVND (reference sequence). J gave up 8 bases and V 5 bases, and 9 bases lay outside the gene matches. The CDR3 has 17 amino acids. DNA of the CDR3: TGTGCCAGTAGTTCACCCGGGACTAGCGGGAGGGCTTATGAGCAGTTCTTC. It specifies CASSSPGTSGRAYEQFF.

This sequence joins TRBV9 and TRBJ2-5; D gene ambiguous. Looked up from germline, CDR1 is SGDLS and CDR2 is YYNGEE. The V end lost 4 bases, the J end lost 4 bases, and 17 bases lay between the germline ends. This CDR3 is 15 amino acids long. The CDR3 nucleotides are TGTGCCAGCAGCCCAGAGGCGGCAAGTCGAGAGACCCAGTACTTC. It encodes CASSPEAASRETQYF.

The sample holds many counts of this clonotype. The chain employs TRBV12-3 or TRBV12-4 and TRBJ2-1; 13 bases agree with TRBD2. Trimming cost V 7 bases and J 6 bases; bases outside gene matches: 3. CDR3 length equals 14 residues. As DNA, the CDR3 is TGTGCCAGCACCGGACTAGCGGGAGTCAATGAGCAGTTCTTC. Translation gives CASTGLAGVNEQFF.

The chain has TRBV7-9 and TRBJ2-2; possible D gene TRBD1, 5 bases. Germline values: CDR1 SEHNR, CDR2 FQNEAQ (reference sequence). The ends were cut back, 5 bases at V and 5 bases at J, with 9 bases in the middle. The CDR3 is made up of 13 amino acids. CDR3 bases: TGTGCCAGCAGCATAGGGGAAACCGGGGAGCTGTTTTTT. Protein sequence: CASSIGETGELFF.

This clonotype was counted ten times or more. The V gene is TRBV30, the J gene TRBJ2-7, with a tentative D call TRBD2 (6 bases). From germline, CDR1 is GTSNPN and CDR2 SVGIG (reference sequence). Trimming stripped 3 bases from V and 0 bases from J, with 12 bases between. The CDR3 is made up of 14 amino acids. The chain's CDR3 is CAWSVGGPSYEQYF. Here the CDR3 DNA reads TGTGCCTGGAGCGTGGGGGGACCCTCCTACGAGCAGTACTTC.

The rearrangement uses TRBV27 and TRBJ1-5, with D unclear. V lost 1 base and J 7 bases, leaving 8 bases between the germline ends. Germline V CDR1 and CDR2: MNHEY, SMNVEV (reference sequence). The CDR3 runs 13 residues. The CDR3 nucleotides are TGTGCCAGCAGTTTATACCGTTGGCAGCCCCAGCATTTT. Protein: CASSLYRWQPQHF.

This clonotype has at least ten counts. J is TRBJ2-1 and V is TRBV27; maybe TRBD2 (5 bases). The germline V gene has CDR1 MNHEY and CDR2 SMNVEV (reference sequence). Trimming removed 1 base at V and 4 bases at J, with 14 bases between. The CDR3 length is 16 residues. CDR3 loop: CASSLCDPPGYNEQFF. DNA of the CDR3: TGTGCCAGCAGTTTATGCGACCCTCCGGGGTACAATGAGCAGTTCTTC.

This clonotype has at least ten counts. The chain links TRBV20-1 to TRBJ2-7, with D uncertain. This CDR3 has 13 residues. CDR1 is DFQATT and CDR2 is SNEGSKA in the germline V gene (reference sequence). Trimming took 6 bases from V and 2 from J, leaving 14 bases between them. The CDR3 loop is CSAQATWTYEQYF. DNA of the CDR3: TGCAGTGCCCAAGCAACTTGGACCTACGAGCAGTACTTC.

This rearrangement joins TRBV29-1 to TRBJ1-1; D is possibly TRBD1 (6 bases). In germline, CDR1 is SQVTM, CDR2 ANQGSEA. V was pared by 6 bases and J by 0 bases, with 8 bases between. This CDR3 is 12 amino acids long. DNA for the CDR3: TGCAGCGTCAGGACAGTGAACACTGAAGCTTTCTTT. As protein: CSVRTVNTEAFF.

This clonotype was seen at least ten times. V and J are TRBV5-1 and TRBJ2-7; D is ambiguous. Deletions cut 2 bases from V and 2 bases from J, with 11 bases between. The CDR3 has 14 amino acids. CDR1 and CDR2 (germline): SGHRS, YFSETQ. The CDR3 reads CASSFADRTYEQYF. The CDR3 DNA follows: TGCGCCAGCAGCTTTGCTGACCGAACCTACGAGCAGTACTTC.

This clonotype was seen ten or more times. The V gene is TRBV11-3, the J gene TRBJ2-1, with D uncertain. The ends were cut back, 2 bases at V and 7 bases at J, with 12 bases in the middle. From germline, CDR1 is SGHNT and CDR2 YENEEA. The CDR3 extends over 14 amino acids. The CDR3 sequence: CASSLNGVGNEQFF. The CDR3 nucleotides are TGTGCCAGCAGCTTAAATGGCGTCGGTAATGAGCAGTTCTTC.